This T cell receptor (beta chain) was documented in a study of human T cells and chemical hapten exposure. Across the study: Sensitization applied 2% DPC to roughly 2 cm by roughly 2 cm of upper inner arm skin.

General study results and limits: Clustering by CDR3 similarity yielded significantly more large clusters from expanded TCRs than controls.

This clonotype was found a few times. The antigen is unknown. Using its own MiXCR run on the RACE reads, TCRdb lists one record per CDR3 protein. Of some 110,000 distinct CDR3 sequences in the sample, over 9% were seen once. Documented time point: patch test 3, about 24 weeks after DPC sensitization. The sample's treatment: therapeutic diphenylcyclopropenone sensitization with weekly scalp DPC. It was unfractionated whole blood from which total RNA was extracted. CDR1 is ENHRY and CDR2 is SYGVKD in the germline V gene. Trimming took off 0 bases at V and 9 bases at J, with 12 bases between the two ends. The length of the CDR3 is 15 residues.

The receptor was derived from a woman in her forties or fifties with alopecia areata. Some clones in this sample may be carry-over from other donors' samples. This sequence joins TRBV10-3 and TRBJ1-6; no clear D gene. The specimen comprised whole blood, sampled in connection with sensitization to the hapten diphenylcyclopropenone (DPC). As DNA, the CDR3 is TGTGCCATCAGTGAGTCTCCGGGCCCCAGTTCACCCCTCCACTTT. It is translated as CAISESPGPSSPLHF.